This T cell receptor (beta chain) appears in the sequencing data of a study of T cells in Graves' hyperthyroidism and ophthalmopathy (dated by TCRdb to the late 2010s). Background on the whole study: Peripheral blood was sampled at the time of initial diagnosis, prior to any treatment. A discovery cohort of 95 to 100 patients, fewer than 50 with Graves' ophthalmopathy and about 58 with stable Graves' hyperthyroidism, was used to find distinguishing TCR V-J signatures. Whether ophthalmopathy could be predicted prospectively was tested in an independent validation cohort made up of some 20 hyperthyroidism patients plus 17 patients who later progressed to ophthalmopathy. The approximately 100 discovery patients were randomly split 7:3 into training and test sets. In addition, the study compared T-cell repertoires in thyroid tissue and in blood from six Graves' hyperthyroidism patients. Following sampling, methimazole starting at 30 mg daily was given to hyperthyroidism patients, and high-dose intravenous methylprednisolone was given to ophthalmopathy patients. TCR Vbeta CDR3 sequencing of approximately 140 peripheral blood samples (43 ophthalmopathy, about 75 hyperthyroidism and approximately 17 progressor patients) is reported in the paper. Broad study findings and their caveats: In cross-validation, a model built on a 13 V-J signature told ophthalmopathy apart from stable hyperthyroidism with 85% to 90% sensitivity and approximately 81% specificity, and in testing the same model reached 80%/75%. Sample size was not statistically predetermined, and investigators were not blinded to group allocation. In validation, the model predicted progression to ophthalmopathy a median of roughly 6.2 months before onset, with roughly 70% sensitivity and about 72% specificity. Most expanded thyroid clonotypes (frequency above 0.001) were also detected in blood, suggesting blood repertoires may reflect thyroid immune responses.

The TCR beta CDR3 regions were amplified from RNA transcripts. A first-round RT-PCR of the TCR CDR3 used the HTBI primer set with the Qiagen OneStep RT-PCR kit. Libraries were constructed in a second round of multiplex PCR, after which size selection and purification were performed. Sequencing of the libraries was done on an Illumina HiSeq2000 using paired-end 100 bp reads. On the study's bioinformatics: Raw data were processed with SOAPnuke, discarding reads with adapters, uncalled bases, mean Phred below 15, or no exact constant-primer or identifier match. High-quality paired reads were merged with COPE v1.2.5, and unique nucleotide sequences were defined as clonotypes. MiTCR v1.1 was used to align clonotypes to the IMGT TRBV, TRBD and TRBJ reference segments. Analysis was restricted to V-J combinations with a frequency above 0.0001, which covered roughly 99% of repertoires. A TCS score was defined as the ratio between F50 (clonal expansion) and ExV (chaos), using BLOSUM62-based TCRdist between CDR3 peptides within each V-J. Welch's t-statistics and random forest reduced 500 to 550 V-J features to some 14, which were used in a naive Bayes classifier (R e1071). Starting from the raw public reads, TCRdb applied fastp trimming at Q25, assembled clones with MiXCR and retained in-frame beta chains. Each entry merges the rows of one CDR3 protein and shows their most common DNA and genes. TCRdb's processing, not the study's, gives the V and J calls here. This sample holds approximately 370,000 distinct CDR3 sequences; 15% to 20% were observed only once. The ten largest clones capture more than 30% of the sample.

Hyperthyroidism patients were aged 18 to 65 years and newly diagnosed, with disease duration of less than 2 months. Patients with uncontrolled infections, other autoimmune diseases, pregnancy or lactation were excluded. Clinical symptoms, serum thyroxine and TRAb, thyroid ultrasound, and orbital computed tomography formed the basis for the diagnoses. For progressor patients, blood was drawn at the first diagnosis of hyperthyroidism, before any ophthalmopathy symptoms had appeared. PBMCs were isolated from about 10 ml of fresh peripheral blood by Ficoll-Paque density gradient centrifugation. Progressor patients were initially diagnosed with Graves' hyperthyroidism and developed ophthalmopathy during follow-up. Total RNA was extracted using Trizol reagent, and RNA quality was assessed on an Agilent 2100 Bioanalyzer. Comment on this clonotype: The antigen this receptor binds is unknown. Base qualities are not recorded, but no much larger clone differs from it by a single base.

The CDR3 sequence holds 16 residues, the cysteine and phenylalanine included. The entry retains the CDR3 DNA only, 48 bases that are in frame from base 1. V is pared back by 4 bases and J by 0 bases, with 16 bases lying between the germline termini. CDR1 SGHRS and CDR2 YFSETQ were looked up in the germline V gene. This clonotype was obtained from a woman aged 25 to 45 with Graves' hyperthyroidism that later progressed to Graves' ophthalmopathy. The sample consisted of blood. The sequence is built from TRBV5-1 and TRBJ1-2, with TRBD1 tentatively as D gene (5 bases match). The DNA sequence follows: TGCGCCAGCAGCCCCGGGACGGACTCAGCTAACTATGGCTACACCTTC. Its coded protein is CASSPGTDSANYGYTF.